These T cell receptor beta chains were read from a single sample in a study of shared clonotypes between healthy human individuals. Here immunoSEQ multiplex PCR was the method, and the copy in TCRdb shows in-frame clones only, minus some. This sample yields about 800,000 clones, of which around 96% are seen a single time; under 0.25% belongs to the top ten. The specimen sequenced was naive CD8+ T cells sorted from blood. All receptors come from a man younger than 45 in good health. CDR3s include the opening cysteine and the closing phenylalanine or tryptophan. The order of the fields is V gene, J gene, CDR3 length, D gene, clone size, CDR3 DNA, CDR3 protein. A D gene is named only where the DNA matches it firmly. Where a row states a size, it is once, few, many or the class of an expanded clone; other rows omit it.

v_call: TRBV7-9; j_call: TRBJ1-5; cdr3_length: 15; d_call: NA; clone_size: NA; cdr3_nt: TGTGCCAGCAGCTTAGGGAGGGAGCAGGGTCAGCCCCAGCATTTT; cdr3_aa: CASSLGREQGQPQHF
v_call: TRBV7-9; j_call: TRBJ2-7; cdr3_length: 18; d_call: TRBD2; clone_size: NA; cdr3_nt: TGTGCCAGCAGCCCACCCCTTCGACTAGCGGGGACTATCTACGAGCAGTACTTC; cdr3_aa: CASSPPLRLAGTIYEQYF
v_call: TRBV14; j_call: TRBJ1-4; cdr3_length: 15; d_call: NA; clone_size: NA; cdr3_nt: TGTGCCAGCAGCTCCCGGGCCGGACTTAATGAAAAACTGTTTTTT; cdr3_aa: CASSSRAGLNEKLFF
v_call: TRBV7-7; j_call: TRBJ2-1; cdr3_length: 14; d_call: NA; clone_size: NA; cdr3_nt: TGTGCTAGCAGCCGCCATGGGCGGATCAATGAGCAGTTCTTC; cdr3_aa: CASSRHGRINEQFF
v_call: TRBV20-1; j_call: TRBJ2-7; cdr3_length: 11; d_call: NA; clone_size: few; cdr3_nt: TGCAGTGCTCCCCTGGCGGCCGAGCAGTACTTC; cdr3_aa: CSAPLAAEQYF
v_call: TRBV7-9; j_call: TRBJ2-7; cdr3_length: 17; d_call: TRBD1; clone_size: NA; cdr3_nt: TGTGCCAGCAGCTTAACTCGGGGGACAGGGGCCTCCTACGAGCAGTACTTC; cdr3_aa: CASSLTRGTGASYEQYF
v_call: TRBV28; j_call: TRBJ2-3; cdr3_length: 12; d_call: NA; clone_size: NA; cdr3_nt: TGTGCCAGCAGTCCCCGGCAGTTAAGGGAGTATTTT; cdr3_aa: CASSPRQLREYF
v_call: TRBV7-6; j_call: TRBJ1-1; cdr3_length: 15; d_call: TRBD1; clone_size: NA; cdr3_nt: TGTGCCCGCCCGACCGGGACAGTGAACAACACTGAAGCTTTCTTT; cdr3_aa: CARPTGTVNNTEAFF
v_call: TRBV5-1; j_call: TRBJ2-1; cdr3_length: 16; d_call: NA; clone_size: NA; cdr3_nt: TGCGCCAGCAGCCCCGGAACTAGCATAGAATCCACTGAGCAGTTCTTC; cdr3_aa: CASSPGTSIESTEQFF
v_call: TRBV10-1; j_call: TRBJ2-4; cdr3_length: 16; d_call: TRBD2; clone_size: NA; cdr3_nt: TGCGCCAGCAGTCACCGGGGGAGGGCCCTCGGGAACATTCAGTACTTC; cdr3_aa: CASSHRGRALGNIQYF
v_call: TRBV15; j_call: TRBJ2-3; cdr3_length: 14; d_call: TRBD2; clone_size: NA; cdr3_nt: TGTGCCACCAGGGGGACTAGCGGGATAGATACGCAGTATTTT; cdr3_aa: CATRGTSGIDTQYF
v_call: TRBV27; j_call: TRBJ1-5; cdr3_length: 14; d_call: NA; clone_size: NA; cdr3_nt: TGTGCCAGCAGTTTAATTGGGGGATCTCAGCCCCAGCATTTT; cdr3_aa: CASSLIGGSQPQHF
v_call: TRBV6-1; j_call: TRBJ1-5; cdr3_length: 20; d_call: NA; clone_size: NA; cdr3_nt: TGTGCCACCAGCGAACACGGAGGCAGGGAATTGGGTGCGGGCAATCAGCCCCAGCATTTT; cdr3_aa: CATSEHGGRELGAGNQPQHF
v_call: TRBV27; j_call: TRBJ2-7; cdr3_length: 14; d_call: NA; clone_size: NA; cdr3_nt: TGTGCCAGCAGTCAGGAGGGGATTCCCTACGAGCAGTACTTC; cdr3_aa: CASSQEGIPYEQYF